This TCR beta chain was observed in a study of CD8+CD57+ T cells in acquired aplastic anemia (dated by TCRdb to the late 2010s). As for the study more broadly: DNA extracted from sorted CD4+ and CD8+ cells had a mean of around 3 ug, with a range of roughly 0.2 to 27.4 ug. An average of roughly 10 million reads for CD4+ cells and roughly 11 million reads for CD8+ cells was obtained from healthy donor samples.

Profiling of TCR beta VDJ combinations and CDR3 sequences used genomic DNA as the template. An Illumina HiSeq 2000 was used for TCR repertoire sequencing. As for the original processing: TRBV/TRBJ rearrangement plots, CDR3 size and DJ length profiles, and Simpson's diversity index were used to evaluate the repertoires. The immunodominant clone was defined as the most abundant DNA sequence in deep sequencing data. CDR3 amino acid sequences were checked for sharing between subjects and were compared against published repertoires and the VDJdb database. TCRdb itself trimmed the public reads at Q25 with fastp, ran MiXCR and retained productive beta chains. Here each entry gathers all rows of one CDR3 protein and keeps the most common genes and DNA. The V and J calls were determined by TCRdb, not by the authors. This sample comprises about 220,000 distinct CDR3 sequences, 34% of them detected only once. The ten top clones hold 1.1% of the sample.

The study deep-sequenced TCR repertoires of sorted CD4+ and CD8+ blood T cells from severe aplastic anemia patients and healthy subjects. Ficoll-Paque density gradient centrifugation was used to isolate peripheral blood mononuclear cells. Before DNA was extracted, CD4+ and CD8+ T cells were sorted using either FACS or magnetic beads. This clonotype appeared many times. Its antigen is unknown. Nothing much larger sits one base from this clone, and base qualities are not available. Here is what the overall study found, with its caveats: CD8+ Simpson's diversity did not differ significantly between patients and healthy controls (P=0.060). Some 31 CD8+ CDR3 sequences were shared between patients and controls but appeared highly expressed in patients and within their immunodominant clones.

The CDR3 sequence holds 13 residues, the cysteine and phenylalanine included. Just CDR3 DNA is preserved here, 39 bases in frame from base 1. V is clipped by 4 bases and J by 3 bases, and the sequence between their germline boundaries is 10 bases long. CDR1 and CDR2, per the germline V gene (reference sequence), are LNHDA and SQIVND. The sequence came from a human donor in good health, serving as a control. Sequencing was performed on sorted CD4+, CD8+, or CD8+CD57+ T cells (not recorded which) from PBMCs. The rearrangement joined TRBV19 to TRBJ2-7; the D gene cannot be named for sure. The CDR3: CASSTEVSYEQYF. The DNA reads TGTGCCAGTAGTACTGAGGTTAGCTACGAGCAGTACTTC. Here the CDR3 is joined to the reference TRBV19 and TRBJ2-7 genes, and the full variable domain is: DGGITQSPKYLFRKEGQNVTLSCEQNLNHDAMYWYRQDPGQGLRLIYYSQIVNDFQKGDIAEGYSVSREKKESFPLTVTSAQKNPTAFYLCASSTEVSYEQYFGPGTRLTVT.